The T cell receptor beta chain under discussion was sequenced for a study of shared T cell receptors in the human thymus. Method: immunoSEQ multiplex PCR; TCRdb's copy keeps in-frame clones and lacks some. The sample includes hundreds of thousands of clones, approximately 89% seen only once; the top ten take 0.0094%. The length of the CDR3 is 15 residues. Germline V gene lookup returns CDR1 KGHSH and CDR2 LQKENI. V lost 3 bases, J lost 1 base, and 10 bases lay in between. A further study also used this sample, focusing on human thymus T cells. That publication notes: Related research has reported that thymic repertoires overlap highly among unrelated individuals.

The sample taken for sequencing was thymocytes. The receptor was derived from a boy in the first two years of life with a congenital heart defect. V and J are TRBV18 and TRBJ1-3; D is uncertain. The CDR3 nucleotides read TGTGCCAGCTCACCCCGGGGTCAATCTGGAAACACCATATATTTT. This gives the protein CASSPRGQSGNTIYF. The full variable domain, with the rest looked up from reference TRBV18 and TRBJ1-3, is NAGVMQNPRHLVRRRGQEARLRCSPMKGHSHVYWYRQLPEEGLKFMVYLQKENIIDESGMPKERFSAEFPKEGPSILRIQQVVRGDSAAYFCASSPRGQSGNTIYFGEGSWLTVV.